Given below is one T cell receptor beta chain in context. Its matching antigen is unknown. Every TCR beta cDNA library bore unique molecular identifiers. Using its own MiXCR run on the PCR reads, TCRdb lists one record per CDR3 protein. The data contain a few hundred thousand distinct CDR3 sequences, around 34% of them singletons. The CDR3 covers 13 residues. Per germline, CDR1 SNHLY and CDR2 FYNNEI. Trimming shortened V by 8 bases and J by 4 bases, and 13 bases separated the two germline ends. The data are from a study of post-analysis software for immune sequencing data. The study's findings and limits: A few TRBV segments were significantly more frequent in patients than in controls. TRBV5-6, TRBV5-1 and TRBV20-1 were among these segments. Same-batch samples co-clustered strongly by F measure. Diversity measured as normalized Chao1 was significantly lower in multiple sclerosis patients than in controls.

The chain joins TRBV2 to TRBJ2-3; D could derive from TRBD1 or TRBD2 (5 bases each). The sequenced sample consisted of blood. The TCR originated in a girl aged 5 to 17 with multiple sclerosis. For the CDR3, the DNA is TGTGCCAGCTGCGCACGGGGCCCAGATACGCAGTATTTT. Residues: CASCARGPDTQYF.